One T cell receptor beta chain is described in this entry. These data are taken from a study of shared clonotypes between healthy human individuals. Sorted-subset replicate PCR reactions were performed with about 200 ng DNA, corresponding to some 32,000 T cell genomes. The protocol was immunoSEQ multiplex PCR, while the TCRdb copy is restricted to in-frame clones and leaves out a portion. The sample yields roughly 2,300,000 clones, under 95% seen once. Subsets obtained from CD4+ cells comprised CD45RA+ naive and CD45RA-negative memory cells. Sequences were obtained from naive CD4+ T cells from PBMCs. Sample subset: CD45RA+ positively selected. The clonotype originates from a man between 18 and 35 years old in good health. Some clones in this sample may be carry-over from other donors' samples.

This CDR3 is CASLDRVHGYTF. CDR3 sequence (DNA): TGTGCCAGCCTCGACAGGGTGCATGGCTACACCTTC. J is TRBJ1-2 and V is TRBV2, with 7 bases lining up with TRBD1. Germline values: CDR1 SNHLY, CDR2 FYNNEI. V was clipped by 8 bases and J by 6 bases; unmatched bases: 6. The CDR3 runs to 12 residues.